A selection of T cell receptor beta chains follows, all from one sample in a study of blood T cell repertoires in COVID-19. The repertoire was sequenced with immunoSEQ multiplex PCR; TCRdb's copy has only in-frame clones and lacks some. In the table there are a few hundred thousand clones, about four fifths of which are singletons. The sequenced sample was peripheral blood. All receptors come from a woman under 30 with acute or convalescent COVID-19. Each CDR3 is given with its conserved first and last residue. The D gene is left open where the match is weak. Clone size is not always given. Where it is, it says once, few, many or a class for expanded clones.

j_call,v_call,clone_size,d_call,cdr3_nt,cdr3_aa
TRBJ2-7,TRBV2,.,.,TGTGCCAGCAGTGACCTCGACGGGAGCGCCTACGAGCAGTACTTC,CASSDLDGSAYEQYF
TRBJ2-7,TRBV21-1,.,.,TGTGCCAGCAGCAACCCGGACAGGGGGTGGGACGAGCAGTACTTC,CASSNPDRGWDEQYF
TRBJ2-5,TRBV11-2,.,.,TGTGCCAGCAGCTTAGTTGGGGGCGTGAGAGAGACCCAGTACTTC,CASSLVGGVRETQYF
TRBJ2-5,TRBV30,.,TRBD1,TGTGCAACGAGAAAGGGACAGGGGGCCGCAGAGACCCAGTACTTC,CATRKGQGAAETQYF
TRBJ2-5,TRBV5-1,.,TRBD2,TGCGCCAGCAGCTTGGGTGGGACTACTCAAGAGACCCAGTACTTC,CASSLGGTTQETQYF
TRBJ2-1,TRBV2,.,TRBD2,TGTGCCATGGGGTGGCTAGCGGGAGAAGCGAGCAATGAGCAGTTCTTC,CAMGWLAGEASNEQFF
TRBJ2-3,TRBV6-2/TRBV6-3,.,TRBD2,TGTGCCAGCAGTTACCGGGGACTAGCGGGATGGGATACGCAGTATTTT,CASSYRGLAGWDTQYF
TRBJ1-2,TRBV2,.,.,TGTGCCAGCAGCGAGGGTGGCAGGGGATATGGCTACACCTTC,CASSEGGRGYGYTF
TRBJ1-1,TRBV7-8,.,.,TGTGCCAGCAGCTCGCAAACAGGGTATGGGACTGAAGCTTTCTTT,CASSSQTGYGTEAFF
TRBJ1-3,TRBV18,.,TRBD1,TGTGCCAGCTCACCACAGGGGGCATCGTCTGGAAACACCATATATTTT,CASSPQGASSGNTIYF
TRBJ1-2,TRBV7-4,.,TRBD1,TGTGCCAGCAGCGCCCGGACAGGGAATGGCTACACCTTC,CASSARTGNGYTF
TRBJ1-4,TRBV2,.,.,TGTGCCAGCAGATCCGGGACAAGTCTTTTAGAAAAACTGTTTTTT,CASRSGTSLLEKLFF
TRBJ2-1,TRBV21-1,.,.,.,CASSKDFRGWASGSNEQFF
TRBJ1-5,TRBV19,few,.,TGTGCCAGTAGTATCAAATGGACGGGGGGAAATCAGCCCCAGCATTTT,CASSIKWTGGNQPQHF
TRBJ2-5,TRBV27,.,TRBD2,TGTGCCAGCAGTTATAGGCCTCTAGCGGCATGGGGGGAGACCCAGTACTTC,CASSYRPLAAWGETQYF
TRBJ1-4,TRBV7-9,.,TRBD1,TGTGCCAGCAGCGAGAGGGGGCTGGGTGAAAAACTGTTTTTT,CASSERGLGEKLFF
TRBJ1-1,TRBV6-5,once,TRBD1,TGTGCCAGCCCGCCTCGGGGACAGCGGGGGGCTGAAGCTTTCTTT,CASPPRGQRGAEAFF
TRBJ2-3,TRBV7-6,.,.,TGTGCCAGCAGCAAGGACCCAGGGCCAAGGGGCACAGATACGCAGTATTTT,CASSKDPGPRGTDTQYF
TRBJ1-3,TRBV9,.,.,TGTGCCAGCAGCGCAACAGGGTTGATTGGAAACACCATATATTTT,CASSATGLIGNTIYF
TRBJ2-5,TRBV5-1,once,.,TGCGCCAGCAGCCCGACGGCAGGGGAAGAGACCCAGTACTTC,CASSPTAGEETQYF
TRBJ1-1,TRBV5-8,.,.,TGTGCCAGCAGCCCCCGGAGGATAGAGACTGAAGCTTTCTTT,CASSPRRIETEAFF
TRBJ1-2,TRBV7-2,.,.,TGTGCCAGCAGCTTGGGCACGGTAGGGGCTCGGGACTATGGCTACACCTTC,CASSLGTVGARDYGYTF
TRBJ1-2,TRBV7-9,.,.,TGTGCCAGCAGCTTACTCTCAGGAACTAACTATGGCTACACCTTC,CASSLLSGTNYGYTF
TRBJ2-3,TRBV20-1,.,TRBD2,TGCAGTGCTAGTCCTAGCGGGAGGGCTGATACGCAGTATTTT,CSASPSGRADTQYF
TRBJ2-2,TRBV14,.,.,TGTGCCAGCAGCCGCACAGGGCCCGGGGAGCTGTTTTTT,CASSRTGPGELFF
TRBJ2-1,TRBV6-5,.,TRBD1,TGTGCCAGCAGTTACCCGAACAGGGGAAAGCAGTTCTTC,CASSYPNRGKQFF
TRBJ2-5,TRBV30,.,.,TGTGCCTGGAGTTCGTATTCAGAGACCCAGTACTTC,CAWSSYSETQYF
TRBJ1-6,TRBV18,.,TRBD1,TGTGCCAGCTCAATCCACACGGTGACCGGGACAGGGGTCTCACCCCTCCACTTT,CASSIHTVTGTGVSPLHF
TRBJ2-3,TRBV4-2,.,TRBD1,TGTGCCAGCAGCCAAGACCGGCAGGGGGCAGATACGCAGTATTTT,CASSQDRQGADTQYF
TRBJ1-2,TRBV9,.,.,TGTGCCAGCGGTAGACTGACTAACTATGGCTACACCTTC,CASGRLTNYGYTF
TRBJ2-5,TRBV24-1,once,.,TGTGCCACCAAACCGGGACTGCAAGAGACCCAGTACTTC,CATKPGLQETQYF
TRBJ2-1,TRBV2,.,TRBD2,TGTGCCAGCAGTCTCAGGACTAGCGTCTACAATGAGCAGTTCTTC,CASSLRTSVYNEQFF
TRBJ1-2,TRBV18,.,TRBD1,TGTGCCAGCTCACCCTTAGGAGCCGGGACAGGGGAAGGCTACACCTTC,CASSPLGAGTGEGYTF
TRBJ2-7,TRBV7-9,.,.,TGTGCCAGCAGCTTAGAGATACTAGAAACGAACGCCTACGAGCAGTACTTC,CASSLEILETNAYEQYF
TRBJ1-3,TRBV24-1,.,.,TGTGCCACCAGTGATTCAACAGGGCCGGGAAACACCATATATTTT,CATSDSTGPGNTIYF
TRBJ2-1,TRBV3-1/TRBV3-2,.,TRBD2,TGTGCCAGCAGCCAAGCTCTAGCGGGAGTAAGTGTTTGGAATGAGCAGTTCTTC,CASSQALAGVSVWNEQFF
TRBJ2-1,TRBV5-1,.,TRBD2,TGCGCCAGCAGCTTCGGTCTAGCGGGGAGGCGACTCTACAATGAGCAGTTCTTC,CASSFGLAGRRLYNEQFF
TRBJ1-1,TRBV28,.,.,TGTGCCAGCACCGAGGGTACCGGGACAACCCCCGAAGCTTTCTTT,CASTEGTGTTPEAFF
TRBJ2-7,TRBV18,.,TRBD2,TGTGCCAGCTCACCACACCCCCCTAGCGGGAGGGCCCCCGAGCAGTACTTC,CASSPHPPSGRAPEQYF
TRBJ1-2,TRBV7-9,.,TRBD1,TGTGCCAGCAGCTTAGTAAGTTGGGGACAGGCGGTTTACGGCTACACCTTC,CASSLVSWGQAVYGYTF
TRBJ2-5,TRBV6-5,.,.,TGTGCCAGCAGCCAGACTTTAGCGTCAAAGACCCAGTACTTC,CASSQTLASKTQYF
TRBJ2-3,TRBV3-1/TRBV3-2,once,.,TGTGCCAGCAGCCAAAGACAGGCCACAGATACGCAGTATTTT,CASSQRQATDTQYF
TRBJ2-5,TRBV11-1,.,.,TGTGCCAGCAGCTTTCGAGACAGTGGGCTTTGGGCCCAGTACTTC,CASSFRDSGLWAQYF
TRBJ2-1,TRBV19,.,TRBD2,TGTGCCAGTAGTATAGGTTGGCGGGAGTCCGACAATGAGCAGTTCTTC,CASSIGWRESDNEQFF
TRBJ2-1,TRBV5-5,.,TRBD2,TGTGCCAGCAGCCCCCTAGCGGGAGGAAGGAGTGAGCAGTTCTTC,CASSPLAGGRSEQFF
TRBJ2-5,TRBV3-1/TRBV3-2,.,TRBD2,TGTGCCAGCAGCCGCGGGACTAGCGGGAGGTGGGGGCGAGAGACCCAGTACTTC,CASSRGTSGRWGRETQYF
TRBJ2-7,TRBV7-8,.,.,TGTGCCAGCACCCCCCGGGGTTTCAGCAGCGAGCAGTACTTC,CASTPRGFSSEQYF
TRBJ2-7,TRBV11-2,.,TRBD2,TGTGCCAGCAGCTCTGGCGGGGCGGGAGGGACCTCCTACGAGCAGTACTTC,CASSSGGAGGTSYEQYF
TRBJ1-5,TRBV5-5,.,.,TGTGCCAGCAGTCGAGACAGCATAACTTATAGCAATCAGCCCCAGCATTTT,CASSRDSITYSNQPQHF
TRBJ1-2,TRBV5-1,few,TRBD1,TGCGCCAGCAGCTCCCGGACAGGGACCCTTAACTATGGCTACACCTTC,CASSSRTGTLNYGYTF
TRBJ1-2,TRBV7-9,.,.,TGTGCCAGCAGCTTAGAACTGCTAGATGGCTACACCTTC,CASSLELLDGYTF
TRBJ2-1,TRBV9,few,TRBD1,TGTGCCAGCAGCGTGGGGGGACAGGACTACAATGAGCAGTTCTTC,CASSVGGQDYNEQFF
TRBJ1-6,TRBV27,.,TRBD1,TGTGCCAGCAGTCAAACAGGGGGCTACTATAATTCACCCCTCCACTTT,CASSQTGGYYNSPLHF
TRBJ1-2,TRBV7-2,.,.,TGTGCCAGCAGCTTAGACGGGGGGGGTGGCTACACCTTC,CASSLDGGGGYTF